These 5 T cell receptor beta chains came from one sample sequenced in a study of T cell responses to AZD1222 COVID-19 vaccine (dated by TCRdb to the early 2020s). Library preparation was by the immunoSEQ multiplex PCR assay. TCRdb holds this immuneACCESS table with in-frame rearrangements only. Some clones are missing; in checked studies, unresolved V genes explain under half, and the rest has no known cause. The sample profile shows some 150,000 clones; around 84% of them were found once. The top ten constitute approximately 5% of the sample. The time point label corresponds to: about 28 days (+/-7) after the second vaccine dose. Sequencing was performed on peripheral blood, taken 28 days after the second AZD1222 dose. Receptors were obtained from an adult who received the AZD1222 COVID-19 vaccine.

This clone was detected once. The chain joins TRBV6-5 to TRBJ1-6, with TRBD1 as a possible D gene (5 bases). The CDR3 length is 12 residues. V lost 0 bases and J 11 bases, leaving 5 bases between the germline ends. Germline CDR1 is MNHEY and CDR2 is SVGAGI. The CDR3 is CASSYSGAPLHF. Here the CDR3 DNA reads TGTGCCAGCAGTTACTCGGGGGCACCCCTCCACTTT.

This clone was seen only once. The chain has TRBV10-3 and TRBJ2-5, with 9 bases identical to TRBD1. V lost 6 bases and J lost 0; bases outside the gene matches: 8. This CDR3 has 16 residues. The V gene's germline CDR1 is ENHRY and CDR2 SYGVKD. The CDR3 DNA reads TGTGCCATCAGCACACGGACAGGGGCGTACCAAGAGACCCAGTACTTC. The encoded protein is CAISTRTGAYQETQYF.

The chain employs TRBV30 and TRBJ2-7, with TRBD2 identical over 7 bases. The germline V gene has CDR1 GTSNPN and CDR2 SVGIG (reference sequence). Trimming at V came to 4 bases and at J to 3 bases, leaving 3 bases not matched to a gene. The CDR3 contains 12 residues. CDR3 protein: CAWISSGYEQYF. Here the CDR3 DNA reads TGTGCCTGGATATCTAGCGGCTACGAGCAGTACTTC.

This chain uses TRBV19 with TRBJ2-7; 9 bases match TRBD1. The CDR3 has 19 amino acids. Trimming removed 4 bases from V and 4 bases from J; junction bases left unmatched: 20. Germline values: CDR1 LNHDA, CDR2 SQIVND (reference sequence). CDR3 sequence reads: CASSRRTGTGSSVDYEQYF. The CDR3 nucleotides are TGTGCCAGTAGTAGACGGACAGGGACAGGGAGTAGCGTTGATTACGAGCAGTACTTC.

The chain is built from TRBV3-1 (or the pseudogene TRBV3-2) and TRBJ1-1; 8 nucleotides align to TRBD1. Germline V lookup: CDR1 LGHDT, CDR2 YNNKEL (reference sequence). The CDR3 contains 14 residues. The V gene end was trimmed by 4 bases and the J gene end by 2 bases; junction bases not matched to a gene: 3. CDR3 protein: CASSRQGSNTEAFF. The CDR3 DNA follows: TGTGCCAGCAGCCGACAGGGGTCTAACACTGAAGCTTTCTTT.